This entry lists 13 T cell receptor beta chains sequenced from one sample in a study of CD8 T cells in ankylosing spondylitis. TCRdb re-derived calls from the 5' RACE reads in MiXCR, one entry per CDR3 protein. The sample lists 250,000 to 400,000 distinct CDR3 sequences, roughly 12% seen once, with roughly 9% in the top ten. Sequenced sample: blood, either unsorted or a sorted T cell fraction (not recorded which). The receptor source for this set is a female donor with ankylosing spondylitis or in good health (not recorded which).

The chain joins TRBV7-9 to TRBJ1-1; the D is unclear. CDR3 length: 14 residues. V was trimmed by 6 bases and J by 1 base, leaving 12 bases between them. Looked up from germline, CDR1 is SEHNR and CDR2 is FQNEAQ (reference sequence). In DNA, the CDR3 is TGTGCCAGCAGGCCGTCGACTACGAACACTGAAGCTTTCTTT. The encoded protein is CASRPSTTNTEAFF.

Ten or more counts support this clonotype. The V call is TRBV29-1, the J call TRBJ2-7, with a weak D call TRBD2 (5 bases). The CDR3 is made up of 12 amino acids. The germline gives CDR1 SQVTM, CDR2 ANQGSEA. V lost 5 bases, J lost 3 bases, and 11 bases lay in between. CDR3 DNA: TGCAGCGTTTATGTGGGAGACTACGAGCAGTACTTC. As protein: CSVYVGDYEQYF.

This clonotype was recorded a few times. The rearrangement links TRBV28 to TRBJ2-2; possibly TRBD1 for D (6 bases). The CDR3 has 15 amino acids. Germline CDR1 and CDR2: MDHEN and SYDVKM. V lost 7 bases and J 4 bases, leaving 16 bases between the germline ends. CDR3 DNA: TGTGCCAGCACCAGCCTTAGGGGGTCCACCGGGGAGCTGTTTTTT. Translating it yields CASTSLRGSTGELFF.

This clonotype occurred many times. The chain recombines TRBV5-1 with TRBJ2-1; 7 bases fit TRBD1. J gave up 0 bases and V 4 bases, and 10 bases lay outside the gene matches. Germline loops: CDR1 SGHRS, CDR2 YFSETQ. The CDR3 extends over 17 amino acids. CDR3 DNA: TGCGCCAGCAGCGACAATCCGACAGGGAGCTCCTACAATGAGCAGTTCTTC. This sequence encodes CASSDNPTGSSYNEQFF.

The table lists this clonotype with many counts. The CDR3 loop is CASSLLDHNEQFF. The DNA for the CDR3 is TGTGCCAGCAGCTTATTGGACCACAATGAGCAGTTCTTC. J is TRBJ2-1 and V is TRBV7-9; D is unclear. The CDR3 totals 13 residues. Per germline, CDR1 SEHNR and CDR2 FQNEAQ (reference sequence). V dropped 2 bases and J dropped 5 bases, with 7 bases sitting between them.

V is TRBV12-3 or TRBV12-4 and J is TRBJ1-1, with a possible D match to TRBD1 (6 bases). This CDR3 has 14 amino acids. V was pared by 6 bases and J by 5 bases, with 16 bases between. CDR3 region: CASSHGGAGTEAFF. CDR3 DNA sequence: TGTGCCAGCAGCCATGGGGGGGCGGGGACTGAAGCTTTCTTT.

This clonotype was seen at least ten times. This chain joins TRBV20-1 and TRBJ2-1; 9 bases align to TRBD2. The CDR3 has 15 residues. J was trimmed by 3 bases and V by 2 bases; bases with no gene match: 5. Germline V CDR1 and CDR2: DFQATT, SNEGSKA (reference sequence). CDR3 residues: CSARSASGNYNEQFF. CDR3 in DNA: TGCAGTGCTAGATCAGCTAGCGGGAACTACAATGAGCAGTTCTTC.

This clonotype was seen a few times. The gene calls are TRBV5-1 and TRBJ1-2, with a weak D call TRBD1 (5 bases). CDR3 size: 13 residues. Per the germline V gene, CDR1 is SGHRS and CDR2 is YFSETQ. V dropped 4 bases and J dropped 7 bases, with 14 bases sitting between them. The CDR3 sequence is CASSQTESGGYTF. CDR3 DNA sequence: TGCGCCAGCAGCCAGACAGAATCCGGTGGCTACACCTTC.

V gene TRBV19 combines with J gene TRBJ1-1, with TRBD1 matching 8 bases. The CDR3 covers 16 residues. Germline V CDR1 and CDR2: LNHDA, SQIVND (reference sequence). Trimming cost V 6 bases and J 1 base; bases outside gene matches: 10. CDR3 in amino acids: CASRPWTGPPNTEAFF. The CDR3 DNA is TGTGCCAGTAGGCCCTGGACAGGGCCCCCGAACACTGAAGCTTTCTTT. Together with reference TRBV19 and TRBJ1-1, the CDR3 gives the full variable domain: DGGITQSPKYLFRKEGQNVTLSCEQNLNHDAMYWYRQDPGQGLRLIYYSQIVNDFQKGDIAEGYSVSREKKESFPLTVTSAQKNPTAFYLCASRPWTGPPNTEAFFGQGTRLTVV.

The table lists this clonotype with many counts. The chain links TRBV5-5 to TRBJ2-5, with 9 bases lining up with TRBD2. The CDR3 totals 16 residues. Per the germline V gene, CDR1 is SGHKS and CDR2 is YYEKEE (reference sequence). J was trimmed by 1 base and V by 0 bases; bases with no gene match: 4. CDR3 loop: CASSLAPAGGQETQYF. In DNA form, the CDR3 reads TGTGCCAGCAGCTTGGCCCCAGCGGGAGGCCAAGAGACCCAGTACTTC.

This clonotype appeared many times. This chain joins TRBV18 and TRBJ1-2; D ambiguous. Germline lookup yields CDR1 KGHSH and CDR2 LQKENI. CDR3 length: 16 residues. V was cut by 3 bases and J by 8 bases, with 22 bases left in between. The CDR3 protein is CASSPLSGPTTIGYTF. The CDR3 DNA sequence: TGTGCCAGCTCACCGTTGTCCGGACCCACCACTATCGGCTACACCTTC.

The sample holds many counts of this clonotype. V gene TRBV12-3 or TRBV12-4 combines with J gene TRBJ1-2; a weak D match, TRBD1 (5 bases). The CDR3 covers 13 residues. V shed 10 bases and J shed 7 bases, with 19 bases lying between them. CDR3 in amino acids: CATSRGTHGGYTF. CDR3 nucleotides: TGTGCCACCTCACGGGGGACGCATGGTGGCTACACCTTC.

This clonotype showed up many times. This chain links TRBV5-1 with TRBJ1-1; no clear D. CDR1 is SGHRS and CDR2 is YFSETQ in the germline V gene. This CDR3 is built from 14 residues. Trimming left V 6 bases short and J 1 base short, with 13 bases between. The DNA for the CDR3 is TGCGCCAGCATTCTGGGTCCAGCGAACACTGAAGCTTTCTTT. Protein product: CASILGPANTEAFF.